This TCR beta chain originates from a study of T cell responses to AZD1222 COVID-19 vaccine. Between the trimmed V and J ends, which lost 4 bases and 6 bases, there was a span of 10 bases. The CDR3 contains 11 residues. CDR1 DFQATT and CDR2 SNEGSKA come from the germline V gene (reference sequence). Study observations and caveats: Repertoire sampling was restricted to post-peak T cell response timepoints.

With respect to this clone: Its antigen is undetermined.

Clones were read by immunoSEQ multiplex PCR, and TCRdb kept only the in-frame ones, dropping some. The table has about 190,000 clones, around 90% seen once. This TCR was sampled from an adult in good health. Sequences were derived from peripheral blood, sampled on day 0 of AZD1222 vaccination. The genes are TRBV20-1 and TRBJ2-7; the D is unclear. CDR3 sequence: CSAKGFSEQYF. CDR3 sequence (DNA): TGCAGTGCTAAGGGTTTTTCCGAGCAGTACTTC.